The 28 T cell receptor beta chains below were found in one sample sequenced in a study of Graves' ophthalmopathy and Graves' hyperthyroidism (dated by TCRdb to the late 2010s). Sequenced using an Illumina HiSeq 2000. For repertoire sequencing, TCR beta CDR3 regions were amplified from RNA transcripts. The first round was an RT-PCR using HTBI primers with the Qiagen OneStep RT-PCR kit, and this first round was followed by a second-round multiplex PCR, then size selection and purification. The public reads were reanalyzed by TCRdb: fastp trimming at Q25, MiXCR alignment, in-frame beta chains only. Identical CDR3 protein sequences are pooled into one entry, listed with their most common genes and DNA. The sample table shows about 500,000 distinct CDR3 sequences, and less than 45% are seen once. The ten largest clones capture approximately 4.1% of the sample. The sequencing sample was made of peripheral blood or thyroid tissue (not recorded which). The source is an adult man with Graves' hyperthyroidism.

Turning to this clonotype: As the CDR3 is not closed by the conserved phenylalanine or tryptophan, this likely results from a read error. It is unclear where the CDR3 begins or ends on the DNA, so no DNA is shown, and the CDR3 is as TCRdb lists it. The CDR3 here is CSVEDDGQAYY. The chain uses TRBV29-1 and TRBJ1-1. Germline V lookup: CDR1 SQVTM, CDR2 ANQGSEA. The CDR3 length is 11 residues, termini included.

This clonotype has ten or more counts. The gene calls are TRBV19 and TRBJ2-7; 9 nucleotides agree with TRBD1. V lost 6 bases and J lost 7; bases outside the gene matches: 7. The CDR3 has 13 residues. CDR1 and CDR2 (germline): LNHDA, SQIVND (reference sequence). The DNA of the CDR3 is TGTGCCAGTAGGCCAGACAGGGGGGGAGAGCAGTACTTC. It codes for CASRPDRGGEQYF.

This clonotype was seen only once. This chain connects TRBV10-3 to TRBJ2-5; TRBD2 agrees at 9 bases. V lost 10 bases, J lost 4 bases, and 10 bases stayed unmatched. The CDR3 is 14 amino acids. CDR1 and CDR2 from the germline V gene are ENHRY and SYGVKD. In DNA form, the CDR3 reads TGTGCCACCTCCGGAGGCGGGGGGGCAGAGACCCAGTACTTC. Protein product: CATSGGGGAETQYF.

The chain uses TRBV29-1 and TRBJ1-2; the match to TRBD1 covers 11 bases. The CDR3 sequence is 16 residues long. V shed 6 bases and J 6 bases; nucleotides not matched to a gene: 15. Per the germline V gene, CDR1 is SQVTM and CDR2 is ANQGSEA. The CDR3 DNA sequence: TGCAGCGTCACGCCCGGGACAGGGGGAGACATGGATGGCTACACCTTC. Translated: CSVTPGTGGDMDGYTF.

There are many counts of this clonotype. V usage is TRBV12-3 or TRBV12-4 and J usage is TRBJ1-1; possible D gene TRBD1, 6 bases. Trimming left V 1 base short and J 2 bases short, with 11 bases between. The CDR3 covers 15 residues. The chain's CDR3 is CASSLGTATNTEAFF. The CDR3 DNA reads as TGTGCCAGCAGTTTAGGGACAGCAACTAACACTGAAGCTTTCTTT.

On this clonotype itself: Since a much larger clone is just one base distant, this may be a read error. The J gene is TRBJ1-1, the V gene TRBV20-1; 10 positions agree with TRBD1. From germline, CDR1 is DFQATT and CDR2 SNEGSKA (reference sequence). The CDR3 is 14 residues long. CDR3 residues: CSAPRTGGDTEALF. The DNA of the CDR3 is TGCAGTGCTCCCCGGACAGGGGGAGACACTGAAGCTCTCTTT.

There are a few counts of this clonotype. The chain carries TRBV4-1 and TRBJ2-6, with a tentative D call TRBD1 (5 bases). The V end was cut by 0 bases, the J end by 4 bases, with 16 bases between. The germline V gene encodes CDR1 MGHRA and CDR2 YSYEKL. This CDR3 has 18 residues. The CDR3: CASSQDTQGSPGANVLTF. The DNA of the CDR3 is TGCGCCAGCAGCCAAGATACGCAGGGAAGCCCCGGGGCCAACGTCCTGACTTTC.

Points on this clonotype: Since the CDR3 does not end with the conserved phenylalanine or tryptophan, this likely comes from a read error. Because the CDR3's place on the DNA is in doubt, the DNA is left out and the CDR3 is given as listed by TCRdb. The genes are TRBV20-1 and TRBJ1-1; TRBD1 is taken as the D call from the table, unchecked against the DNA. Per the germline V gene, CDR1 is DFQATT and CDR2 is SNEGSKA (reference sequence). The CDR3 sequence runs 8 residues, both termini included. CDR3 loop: CSAPLPRG.

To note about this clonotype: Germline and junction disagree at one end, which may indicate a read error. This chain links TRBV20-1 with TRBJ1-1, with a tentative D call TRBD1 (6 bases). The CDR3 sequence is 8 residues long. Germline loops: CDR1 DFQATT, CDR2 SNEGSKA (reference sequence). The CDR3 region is CSARRGGF. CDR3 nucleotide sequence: TGCAGTGCTAGGAGAGGGGGGTTT.

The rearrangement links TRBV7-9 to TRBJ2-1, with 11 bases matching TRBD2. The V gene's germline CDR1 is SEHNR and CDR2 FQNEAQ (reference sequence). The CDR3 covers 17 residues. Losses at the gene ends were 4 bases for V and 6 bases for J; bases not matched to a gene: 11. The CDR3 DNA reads TGTGCCAGCAGCTATGCGTTAGCGGGAGGGCCTTTCAATGAGCAGTTCTTC. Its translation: CASSYALAGGPFNEQFF.

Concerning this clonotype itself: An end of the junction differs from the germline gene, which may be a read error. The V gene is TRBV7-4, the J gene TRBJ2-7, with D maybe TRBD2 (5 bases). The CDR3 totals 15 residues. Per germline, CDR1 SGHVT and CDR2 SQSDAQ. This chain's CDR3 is CASSLDGGGSYGQYF. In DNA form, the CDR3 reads TGTGCCAGCAGCTTAGACGGAGGCGGATCCTACGGGCAGTACTTC.

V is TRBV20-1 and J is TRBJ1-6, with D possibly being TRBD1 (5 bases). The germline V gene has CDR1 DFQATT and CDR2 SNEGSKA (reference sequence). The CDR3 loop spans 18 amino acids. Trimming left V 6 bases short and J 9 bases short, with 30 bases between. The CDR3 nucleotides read TGCAGTGCCCCGTTAGGCGGGCTTGGGGGGTTATTCAGTTCACCCCTCCACTTT. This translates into CSAPLGGLGGLFSSPLHF.

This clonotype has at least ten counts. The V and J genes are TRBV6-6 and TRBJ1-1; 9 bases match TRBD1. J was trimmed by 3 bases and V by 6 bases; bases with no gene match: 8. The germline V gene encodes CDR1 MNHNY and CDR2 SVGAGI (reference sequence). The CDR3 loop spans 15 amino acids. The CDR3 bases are TGTGCCAGCAGCCCCACTGACAGGGGGGACACTGAAGCTTTCTTT. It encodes CASSPTDRGDTEAFF.

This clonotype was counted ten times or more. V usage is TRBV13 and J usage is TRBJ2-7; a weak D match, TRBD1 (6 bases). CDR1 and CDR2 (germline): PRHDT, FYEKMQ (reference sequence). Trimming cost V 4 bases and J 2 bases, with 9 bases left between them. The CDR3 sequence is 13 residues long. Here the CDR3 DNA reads TGTGCCAGCAGCTCGGCAGGGGCCTACGAGCAGTACTTC. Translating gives CASSSAGAYEQYF. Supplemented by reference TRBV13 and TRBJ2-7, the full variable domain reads AAGVIQSPRHLIKEKRETATLKCYPIPRHDTVYWYQQGPGQDPQFLISFYEKMQSDKGSIPDRFSAQQFSDYHSELNMSSLELGDSALYFCASSSAGAYEQYFGPGTRLTVT.

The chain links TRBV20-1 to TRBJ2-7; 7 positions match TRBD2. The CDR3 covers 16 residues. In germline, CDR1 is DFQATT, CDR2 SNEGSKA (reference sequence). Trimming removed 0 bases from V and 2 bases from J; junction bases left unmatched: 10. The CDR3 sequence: CSARDGASGAPYEQYF. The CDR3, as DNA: TGCAGTGCTAGAGATGGGGCCAGCGGGGCGCCCTACGAGCAGTACTTC.

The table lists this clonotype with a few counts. The CDR3 region is CASSSGLAGGPRAYEQYF. The CDR3, as DNA: TGTGCTAGCTCCTCAGGACTAGCGGGAGGGCCGCGTGCCTACGAGCAGTACTTC. This chain uses TRBV12-5 with TRBJ2-7; 15 positions agree with TRBD2. This CDR3 has 18 residues. The V gene's germline CDR1 is LGHNT and CDR2 FRNRAP. V trimming: 9 bases; J trimming: 2 bases; junction bases outside the gene matches: 14.

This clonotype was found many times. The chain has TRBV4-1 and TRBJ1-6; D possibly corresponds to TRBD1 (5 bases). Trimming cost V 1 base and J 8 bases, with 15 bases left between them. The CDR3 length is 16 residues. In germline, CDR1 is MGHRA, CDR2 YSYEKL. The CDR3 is CASSQVMSGLDSPLHF. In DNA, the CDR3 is TGCGCCAGCAGCCAAGTTATGTCAGGGTTGGATTCACCCCTCCACTTT.

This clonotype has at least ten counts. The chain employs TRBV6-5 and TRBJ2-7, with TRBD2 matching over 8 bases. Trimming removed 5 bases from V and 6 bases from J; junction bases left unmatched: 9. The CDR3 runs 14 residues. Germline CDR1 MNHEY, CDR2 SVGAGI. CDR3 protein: CASSESAGEGEQYF. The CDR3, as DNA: TGTGCCAGCAGTGAATCAGCGGGAGAGGGCGAGCAGTACTTC.

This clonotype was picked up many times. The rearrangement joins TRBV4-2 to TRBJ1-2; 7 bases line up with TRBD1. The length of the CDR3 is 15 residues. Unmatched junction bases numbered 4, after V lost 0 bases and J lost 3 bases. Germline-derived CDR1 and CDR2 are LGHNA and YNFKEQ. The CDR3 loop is CASSQEPGQHYGYTF. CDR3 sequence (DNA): TGTGCCAGCAGCCAAGAACCGGGACAGCACTATGGCTACACCTTC.

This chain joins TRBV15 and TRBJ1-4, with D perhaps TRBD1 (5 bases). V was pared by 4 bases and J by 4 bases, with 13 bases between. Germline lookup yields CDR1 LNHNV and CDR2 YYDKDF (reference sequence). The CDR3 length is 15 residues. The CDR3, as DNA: TGTGCCACCAGCACCAGGGTAACCGGTAATGAAAAACTGTTTTTT. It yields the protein CATSTRVTGNEKLFF.

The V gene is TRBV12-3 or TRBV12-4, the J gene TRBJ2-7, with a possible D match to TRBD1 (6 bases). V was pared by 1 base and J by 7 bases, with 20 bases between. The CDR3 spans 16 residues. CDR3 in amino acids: CASSLGQGFGSGEQYF. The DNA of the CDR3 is TGTGCCAGCAGTTTAGGGCAGGGGTTTGGTTCGGGAGAGCAGTACTTC.

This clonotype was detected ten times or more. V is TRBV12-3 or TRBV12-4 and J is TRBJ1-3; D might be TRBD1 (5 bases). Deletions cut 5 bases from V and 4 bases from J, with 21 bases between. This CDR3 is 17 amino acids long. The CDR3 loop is CASSPNVGGGYGNTIYF. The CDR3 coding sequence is TGTGCCAGCAGTCCTAACGTCGGGGGAGGCTACGGAAACACCATATATTTT.

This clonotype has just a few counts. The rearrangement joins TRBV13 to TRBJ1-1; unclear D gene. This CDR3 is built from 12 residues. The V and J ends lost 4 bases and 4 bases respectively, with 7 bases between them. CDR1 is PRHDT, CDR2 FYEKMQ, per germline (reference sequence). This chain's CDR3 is CASSWGFTEAFF. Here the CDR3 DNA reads TGTGCCAGCAGCTGGGGATTCACTGAAGCTTTCTTT.

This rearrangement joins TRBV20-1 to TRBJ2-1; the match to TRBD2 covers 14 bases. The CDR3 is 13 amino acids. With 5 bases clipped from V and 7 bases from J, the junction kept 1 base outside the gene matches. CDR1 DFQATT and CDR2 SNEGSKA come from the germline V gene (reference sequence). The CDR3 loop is CSAGTSGGNEQFF. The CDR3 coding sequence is TGCAGTGCTGGGACTAGCGGGGGAAATGAGCAGTTCTTC.

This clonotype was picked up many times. The CDR3 is CASQDRGTNGYTF. The CDR3 region has the DNA TGTGCCAGCCAAGACAGGGGAACCAATGGCTACACCTTC. The chain has TRBV19 and TRBJ1-2, with TRBD1 matching 8 bases. Germline assignment: CDR1 LNHDA and CDR2 SQIVND (reference sequence). This CDR3 region has 13 residues. V was pared by 9 bases and J by 6 bases, with 9 bases of the junction left unmatched.

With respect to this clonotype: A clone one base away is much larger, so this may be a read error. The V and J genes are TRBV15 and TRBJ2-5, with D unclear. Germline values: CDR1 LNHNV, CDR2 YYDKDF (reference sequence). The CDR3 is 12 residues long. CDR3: CAISRDMTKVAF. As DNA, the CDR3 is TGTGCCATCAGCAGAGATATGACGAAGGTGGCCTTC.

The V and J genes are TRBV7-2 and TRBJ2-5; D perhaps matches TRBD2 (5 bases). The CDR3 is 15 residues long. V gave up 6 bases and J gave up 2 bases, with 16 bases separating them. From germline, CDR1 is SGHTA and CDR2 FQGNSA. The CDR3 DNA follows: TGTGCCAGCAGTGAATCCCCGCCGGGACAAGAGACCCAGTACTTC. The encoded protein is CASSESPPGQETQYF.

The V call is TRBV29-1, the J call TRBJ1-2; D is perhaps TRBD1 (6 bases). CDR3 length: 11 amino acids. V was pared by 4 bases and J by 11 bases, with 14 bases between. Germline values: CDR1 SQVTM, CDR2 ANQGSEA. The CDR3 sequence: CSVAGGAGYTF. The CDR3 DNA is TGCAGCGTTGCGGGGGGGGCGGGTTACACCTTC. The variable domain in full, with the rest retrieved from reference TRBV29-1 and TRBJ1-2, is SAVISQKPSRDICQRGTSLTIQCQVDSQVTMMFWYRQQPGQSLTLIATANQGSEATYESGFVIDKFPISRPNLTFSTLTVSNMSPEDSSIYLCSVAGGAGYTFGSGTRLTVV.